The 21 T cell receptor beta chains below were found in one sample sequenced in a study of T cell responses to AZD1222 COVID-19 vaccine. Generated by immunoSEQ multiplex PCR, the TCRdb table keeps only in-frame clones and is missing some. This sample has around 160,000 clones; more than 75% occur once, and the top ten carry less than 5.5%. The material was peripheral blood, obtained on day 0 of AZD1222 vaccination. The source of these receptors is an adult in good health.

The chain has TRBV19 and TRBJ1-1; a weak D match, TRBD1 (6 bases). Germline CDR1 and CDR2: LNHDA and SQIVND (reference sequence). This CDR3 is built from 13 residues. Trimming cost V 6 bases and J 4 bases, with 12 bases left between them. For the CDR3, the DNA is TGTGCCAGTAGGGAAACGGACAGCACTGAAGCTTTCTTT. As protein: CASRETDSTEAFF.

The chain carries TRBV27 and TRBJ2-1, with D maybe TRBD1 (5 bases). Germline V gives CDR1 MNHEY, CDR2 SMNVEV (reference sequence). Trimming took off 3 bases at V and 8 bases at J, with 14 bases between the two ends. This CDR3 spans 14 amino acids. The CDR3 DNA reads as TGTGCCAGCAGTTTTTGGCAGGGCCAATATGAGCAGTTCTTC. Translating it yields CASSFWQGQYEQFF.

The V call is TRBV6-1, the J call TRBJ1-5; D unclear. This CDR3 is 14 amino acids long. The V gene's germline CDR1 is MNHNS and CDR2 SASEGT. The V gene lost 3 bases and the J gene lost 0 bases, with 6 bases spanning the gap. The CDR3 sequence is CASSESGSNQPQHF. CDR3 bases: TGTGCCAGCAGTGAGTCTGGTAGCAATCAGCCCCAGCATTTT.

This sequence joins TRBV9 and TRBJ1-4; the D gene is possibly TRBD1 (5 bases). The germline gives CDR1 SGDLS, CDR2 YYNGEE. Between the trimmed V and J ends, which lost 1 base and 7 bases, there was a span of 11 bases. This CDR3 spans 14 amino acids. CDR3 residues: CASSVWGDGEKLFF. For the CDR3, the DNA is TGTGCCAGCAGCGTATGGGGGGACGGTGAAAAACTGTTTTTT.

The chain uses TRBV6-5 and TRBJ2-5; D may be TRBD1 (6 bases). Trimming took 9 bases from V and 6 from J, leaving 14 bases between them. This CDR3 contains 12 residues. Germline CDR1 reads MNHEY; CDR2 reads SVGAGI. The CDR3 here is CASKSQGQTQYF. The CDR3 DNA reads as TGTGCCAGTAAATCACAGGGTCAGACCCAGTACTTC.

The V call is TRBV4-3, the J call TRBJ1-3; D gene ambiguous. The length of the CDR3 is 16 residues. Germline assignment: CDR1 LGHNA and CDR2 YSLEER. V was shortened by 3 bases and J by 0 bases, with 12 bases between the two germline ends. The CDR3 reads CASSQEWAVSGNTIYF. CDR3 DNA: TGCGCCAGCAGCCAGGAATGGGCAGTCTCTGGAAACACCATATATTTT.

CDR3 coding DNA: TGTGCCAGCGGATCCCACGGGGGAGATACGCAGTATTTT. This gives the protein CASGSHGGDTQYF. This rearrangement joins TRBV7-8 to TRBJ2-3; D possibly corresponds to TRBD2 (6 bases). The CDR3 sequence is 13 residues long. V was shortened by 8 bases and J by 5 bases, with 14 bases between the two germline ends. CDR1 and CDR2 (germline): SGHVS, FQNEAQ.

The J gene is TRBJ2-7, the V gene TRBV7-2; D may be TRBD1 or TRBD2 (5 bases each). The CDR3 extends over 14 amino acids. CDR1 and CDR2 from the germline V gene are SGHTA and FQGNSA. With 1 base removed from V and 2 bases from J, the gap between germline ends came to 9 bases. CDR3 sequence reads: CASSLVGGTYEQYF. CDR3 in DNA: TGTGCCAGCAGCTTAGTTGGGGGTACCTACGAGCAGTACTTC.

This chain connects TRBV6-4 to TRBJ1-6, with D possibly matching TRBD1 (5 bases). Germline assignment: CDR1 MRHNA and CDR2 SNTAGT. This CDR3 contains 14 residues. V was cut by 4 bases and J by 6 bases, with 10 bases left in between. CDR3 sequence: CASSARGSNSPLHF. The DNA for the CDR3 is TGTGCCAGCAGTGCCCGGGGCAGTAATTCACCCCTCCACTTT.

The chain carries TRBV18 and TRBJ1-5; TRBD1 agrees at 7 bases. The CDR3 length is 16 residues. Germline lookup yields CDR1 KGHSH and CDR2 LQKENI. The junction had 8 bases not matched to a gene; V was cut back by 3 bases and J by 3 bases. The CDR3 DNA follows: TGTGCCAGCTCACCTGGCAGGGGGGAGAACAATCAGCCCCAGCATTTT. Encoded protein: CASSPGRGENNQPQHF.

The V call is TRBV27, the J call TRBJ2-7, with 8 bases identical to TRBD1. Germline CDR1 reads MNHEY; CDR2 reads SMNVEV (reference sequence). V was clipped by 4 bases and J by 5 bases; unmatched bases: 10. The CDR3 loop spans 15 amino acids. CDR3 residues: CASSSRQGPGHEQYF. CDR3 DNA: TGTGCCAGCAGTTCACGACAGGGGCCGGGACACGAGCAGTACTTC.

The chain carries TRBV7-2 and TRBJ1-1, with 8 bases lining up with TRBD1. CDR1 and CDR2 (germline): SGHTA, FQGNSA. This CDR3 comprises 15 residues. V trimming: 1 base; J trimming: 3 bases; junction bases outside the gene matches: 4. CDR3 region: CASSLGDRPDTEAFF. CDR3 bases: TGTGCCAGCAGCTTAGGGGACAGGCCGGACACTGAAGCTTTCTTT.

The chain employs TRBV29-1 and TRBJ2-3; D is ambiguous. V gave up 3 bases and J gave up 0 bases, with 10 bases separating them. Germline loops: CDR1 SQVTM, CDR2 ANQGSEA. The CDR3 extends over 14 amino acids. The CDR3 region is CSVDLGRSTDTQYF. The CDR3 nucleotides are TGCAGCGTTGATTTGGGAAGGAGCACAGATACGCAGTATTTT.

The chain is built from TRBV5-4 and TRBJ2-3; perhaps TRBD2 as D (5 bases). Germline values: CDR1 SGHNT, CDR2 YYREEE (reference sequence). The CDR3 runs to 15 residues. Trimming took off 4 bases at V and 1 base at J, with 13 bases between the two ends. CDR3 region: CASSQTWGGTDTQYF. The CDR3 DNA is TGTGCCAGCAGCCAAACCTGGGGAGGCACAGATACGCAGTATTTT.

The chain joins TRBV7-2 to TRBJ1-2, with no clear D. The CDR3 spans 14 residues. The germline V and J ends were trimmed by 1 base and 4 bases, with 10 bases remaining between them. Germline V CDR1 and CDR2: SGHTA, FQGNSA. The DNA of the CDR3 is TGTGCCAGCAGCTTAGGCGTCGCCATCTATGGCTACACCTTC. Protein: CASSLGVAIYGYTF.

V and J are TRBV7-2 and TRBJ2-1; TRBD1 agrees at 8 bases. Losses at the gene ends were 4 bases for V and 0 bases for J; bases not matched to a gene: 11. Germline V gives CDR1 SGHTA, CDR2 FQGNSA. This CDR3 contains 18 residues. This CDR3 is CASSSPRTGSSSYNEQFF. CDR3 DNA: TGTGCCAGCAGCTCGCCTCGGACAGGGAGCAGCTCCTACAATGAGCAGTTCTTC.

The chain is built from TRBV28 and TRBJ2-1; D is possibly TRBD1 or TRBD2 (5 bases each). The CDR3 contains 14 residues. V was shortened by 5 bases and J by 6 bases, with 14 bases between the two germline ends. CDR1 is MDHEN and CDR2 is SYDVKM in the germline V gene. In DNA, the CDR3 is TGTGCCAGCAGTGGAGAAGGGACCACCAATGAGCAGTTCTTC. Translation gives CASSGEGTTNEQFF.

The chain recombines TRBV7-6 with TRBJ2-2, with a weak D call TRBD1 (6 bases). Trimming stripped 3 bases from V and 6 bases from J, with 20 bases between. In germline, CDR1 is SGHVS, CDR2 FNYEAQ. The CDR3 runs to 17 residues. CDR3 residues: CASSLKPPGTQAGELFF. The CDR3 region has the DNA TGTGCCAGCAGCTTGAAGCCTCCGGGGACACAGGCCGGGGAGCTGTTTTTT.

The chain has TRBV7-9 and TRBJ1-1, with TRBD1 matching 7 bases. CDR1 and CDR2 (germline): SEHNR, FQNEAQ (reference sequence). J gave up 9 bases and V 4 bases, and 5 bases lay outside the gene matches. There are 12 residues in the CDR3. The CDR3 sequence is CASSWEGAQAFF. The CDR3 DNA is TGTGCCAGCAGCTGGGAGGGGGCGCAAGCTTTCTTT.

The rearrangement links TRBV19 to TRBJ2-1; 13 bases agree with TRBD2. V lost 5 bases, J lost 0 bases, and 1 base stayed unmatched. The CDR3 contains 16 residues. Germline values: CDR1 LNHDA, CDR2 SQIVND (reference sequence). CDR3 sequence (DNA): TGTGCCAGTAGTCGGACTAGCGGGAGCTCCTACAATGAGCAGTTCTTC. It specifies CASSRTSGSSYNEQFF.

The CDR3 DNA reads TGTGCCAGCAGTTCATCCGGGACAGGGTGGACGAACACTGAAGCTTTCTTT. It codes for CASSSSGTGWTNTEAFF. This chain joins TRBV2 and TRBJ1-1, with TRBD1 identical over 9 bases. Germline lookup yields CDR1 SNHLY and CDR2 FYNNEI. The CDR3 extends over 17 amino acids. Trimming at V came to 5 bases and at J to 1 base, leaving 11 bases not matched to a gene.